This T cell receptor (beta chain) was recorded in a study of cytomegalovirus exposure and HLA in healthy donors. Study-wide points: Some TCR beta chains (about 170 of them) were listed as cytomegalovirus-associated. Whilst most TCR sequences proved rare, a subset of public TCRs occurred across many donors.

The donors were members of the approximately 120-subject validation cohort (separate from the approximately 670-subject first cohort). V was clipped by 5 bases and J by 7 bases; unmatched bases: 12. Germline V gene sequence: CDR1 MRHNA, CDR2 SNTAGT. CDR3 length equals 15 residues. As to this clone: Its antigen is still unknown.

Produced via immunoSEQ multiplex PCR; TCRdb's table is partial and in-frame only. Among about 73,000 clones listed, about 90% were seen once. This receptor was identified in a woman between 18 and 30 years old in good health and CMV-seropositive. V gene TRBV6-4 combines with J gene TRBJ1-2; 8 nucleotides agree with TRBD1. The sample comprised PBMCs. Here the CDR3 DNA reads TGTGCCAGCAGTCAACTAGGACAGGGAAAAGGTGGCTACACCTTC. Translating it yields CASSQLGQGKGGYTF.